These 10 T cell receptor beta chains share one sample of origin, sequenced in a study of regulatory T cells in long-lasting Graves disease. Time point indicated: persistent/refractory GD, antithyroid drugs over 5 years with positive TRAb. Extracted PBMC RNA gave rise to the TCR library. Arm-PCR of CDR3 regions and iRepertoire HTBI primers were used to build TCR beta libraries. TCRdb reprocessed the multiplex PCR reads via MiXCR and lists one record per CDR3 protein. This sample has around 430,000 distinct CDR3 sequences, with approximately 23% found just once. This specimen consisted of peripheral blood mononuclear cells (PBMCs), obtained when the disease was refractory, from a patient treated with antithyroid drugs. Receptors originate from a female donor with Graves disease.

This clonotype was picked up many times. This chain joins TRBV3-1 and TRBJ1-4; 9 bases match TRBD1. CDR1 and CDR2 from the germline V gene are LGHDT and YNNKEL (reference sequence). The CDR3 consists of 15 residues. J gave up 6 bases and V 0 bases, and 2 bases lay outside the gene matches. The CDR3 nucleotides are TGTGCCAGCAGCCAAGAGGGGACAGGGTATGAAAAACTGTTTTTT. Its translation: CASSQEGTGYEKLFF.

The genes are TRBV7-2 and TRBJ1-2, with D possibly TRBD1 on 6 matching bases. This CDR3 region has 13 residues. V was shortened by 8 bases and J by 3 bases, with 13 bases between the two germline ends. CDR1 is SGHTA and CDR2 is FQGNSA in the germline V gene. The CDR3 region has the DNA TGTGCCAGCTCCGGGGGGGCTGACTATGGCTACACCTTC. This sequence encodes CASSGGADYGYTF. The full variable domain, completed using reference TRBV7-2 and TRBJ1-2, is GAGVSQSPSNKVTEKGKDVELRCDPISGHTALYWYRQSLGQGLEFLIYFQGNSAPDKSGLPSDRFSAERTGGSVSTLTIQRTQQEDSAVYLCASSGGADYGYTFGSGTRLTVV.

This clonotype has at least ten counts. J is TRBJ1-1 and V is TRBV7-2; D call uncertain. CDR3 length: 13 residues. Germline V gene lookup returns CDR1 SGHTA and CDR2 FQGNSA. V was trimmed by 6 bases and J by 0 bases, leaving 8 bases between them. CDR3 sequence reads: CASSRSMNTEAFF. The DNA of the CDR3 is TGTGCCAGCAGTCGCTCCATGAACACTGAAGCTTTCTTT.

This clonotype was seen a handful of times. The CDR3 DNA is TGCAGTGCTAGAGATGGGCCAGCAGATGGCTACACCTTC. This sequence encodes CSARDGPADGYTF. V is TRBV20-1 and J is TRBJ1-2; D unresolved. Trimming left V 0 bases short and J 6 bases short, with 11 bases between. This CDR3 contains 13 residues. Germline loops: CDR1 DFQATT, CDR2 SNEGSKA (reference sequence).

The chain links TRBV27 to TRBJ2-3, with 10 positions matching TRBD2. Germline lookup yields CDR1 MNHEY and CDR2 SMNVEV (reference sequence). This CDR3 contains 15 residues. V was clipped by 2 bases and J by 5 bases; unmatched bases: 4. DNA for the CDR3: TGTGCCAGCAGTTTACTGGGACTAGCGTTAGATACGCAGTATTTT. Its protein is CASSLLGLALDTQYF.

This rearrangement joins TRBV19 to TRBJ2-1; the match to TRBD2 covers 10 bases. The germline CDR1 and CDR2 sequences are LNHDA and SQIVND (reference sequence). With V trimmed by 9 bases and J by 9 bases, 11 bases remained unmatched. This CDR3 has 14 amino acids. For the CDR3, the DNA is TGTGCCAGCAGGGCAGCGGGAGGGCCGGGTGAGCAGTTCTTC. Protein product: CASRAAGGPGEQFF.

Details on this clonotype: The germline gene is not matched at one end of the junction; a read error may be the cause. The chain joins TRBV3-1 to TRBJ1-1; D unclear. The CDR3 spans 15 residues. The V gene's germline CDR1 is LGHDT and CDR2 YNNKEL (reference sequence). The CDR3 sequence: CAGSPNPGEETEAFF. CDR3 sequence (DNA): TGTGCCGGCAGCCCTAACCCCGGGGAGGAGACTGAAGCTTTCTTT. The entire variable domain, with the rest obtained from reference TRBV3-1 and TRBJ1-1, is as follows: DTAVSQTPKYLVTQMGNDKSIKCEQNLGHDTMYWYKQDSKKFLKIMFSYNNKELIINETVPNRFSPKSPDKAHLNLHINSLELGDSAVYFCAGSPNPGEETEAFFGQGTRLTVV.

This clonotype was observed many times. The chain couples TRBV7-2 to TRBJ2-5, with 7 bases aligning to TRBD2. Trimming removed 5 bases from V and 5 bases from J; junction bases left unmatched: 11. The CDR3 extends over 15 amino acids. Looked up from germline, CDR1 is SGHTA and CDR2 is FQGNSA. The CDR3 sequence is CASSLDGDYAETQYF. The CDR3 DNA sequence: TGTGCCAGCAGCCTAGACGGGGACTACGCCGAGACCCAGTACTTC. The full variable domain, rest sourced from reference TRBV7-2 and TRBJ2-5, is GAGVSQSPSNKVTEKGKDVELRCDPISGHTALYWYRQSLGQGLEFLIYFQGNSAPDKSGLPSDRFSAERTGGSVSTLTIQRTQQEDSAVYLCASSLDGDYAETQYFGPGTRLLVL.

The DNA of the CDR3 is TGCAGTGCTAGAGGCACTAGCGGTTTCTACGAGCAGTACTTC. Translating gives CSARGTSGFYEQYF. The chain recombines TRBV20-1 with TRBJ2-7, with 8 bases lining up with TRBD2. The CDR3 consists of 14 residues. Germline trimming cut 1 base from V and 3 bases from J; bases unmatched to any gene: 5. The germline CDR1 and CDR2 sequences are DFQATT and SNEGSKA (reference sequence).

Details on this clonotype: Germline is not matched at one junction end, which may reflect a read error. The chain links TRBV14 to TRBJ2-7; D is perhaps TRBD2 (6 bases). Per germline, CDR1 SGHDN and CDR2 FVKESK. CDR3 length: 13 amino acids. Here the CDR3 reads CVSSQGPGSRQYF. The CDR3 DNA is TGTGTCAGCAGCCAAGGCCCCGGGAGCCGGCAGTACTTC.